Many counts were recorded for the clone carrying this TCR beta chain. TCRdb itself ran the RT-PCR reads through MiXCR, one entry per CDR3 protein. The sample shows hundreds of thousands of distinct CDR3 sequences, around 11% of them seen only once. These data originate in a study of response to subunit inactivated influenza vaccine. Germline-derived CDR1 and CDR2 are ENHRY and SYGVKD. Losses at the gene ends were 10 bases for V and 2 bases for J; bases not matched to a gene: 8. CDR3 length: 14 amino acids. This sample was also put to use in a study of T cells expressing NK-cell markers. From that study: The TCR beta cDNA came from 5'RACE template switching with UMIs. What restricted sorting to alpha-beta TCR T cells in several experiments was an anti-gamma-delta TCR antibody.

Sequenced here: PBMCs from blood, sampled on the day of vaccination. This sequence originates from a man in his forties or fifties who received an inactivated influenza vaccine. The chain employs TRBV10-3 and TRBJ1-5; 7 positions match TRBD1. CDR3 protein: CATQAGTGNQPQHF. As DNA, the CDR3 is TGTGCCACGCAGGCCGGGACAGGCAATCAGCCCCAGCATTTT.